The entry below gives a single T cell receptor beta chain sequence along with its context. Its antigen specificity is not known. No much larger clonotype is one base removed from it; base qualities were not supplied. This sample was taken from a study of shared clonotypes between healthy human individuals (dated by TCRdb to the early 2020s). In the study overall: The cohort comprised two women and a few men aged 18 to 49 years. For each donor, CD4 naive and CD4 memory were each run on three plates, CD8 naive on two plates, and CD8 memory on one plate. Different laboratories and diverse techniques were used to prepare libraries and sequence TCR repertoires, to increase sequencing depth and limit assay-specific biases. To estimate repertoire size and how much clonotype sharing occurs between individuals, the study deeply sequenced the blood TCR repertoires of roughly 5 healthy adults. Leukapheresis yielded between about 0.94 and 9.5 billion PBMCs per donor.

TCR CDR3 regions were amplified from genomic DNA by multiplex PCR using the deep immunoSEQ assay. Genomic DNA extracted from each cell subset was distributed evenly over all wells of several immunoSEQ 96-well plates, and each plate served as one replicate. For sorted subsets, approximately 210 ng genomic DNA, equal to about 30,000 T cell genomes, was loaded into each replicate PCR. Purified libraries were quantified with a Qubit 3.0 fluorometer, sized on a Bioanalyzer 2100, and re-quantified with the KAPA Library Quantification kit. Every immunoSEQ 96-well plate was sequenced on a dedicated single-read 150-cycle Illumina NextSeq 550 flow cell. The source study handled its data this way. Because the immunoSEQ output included only junctional sequences and no quality scores, the filtering could not be the same as the filtering used for full-length reads. To assign V/J genes and CDR3, sequences were annotated against IMGT germline references using PyIR, a Python wrapper for IgBLAST v1.9. Reads were removed for weak V/J assignments (E-value above 1e-6), missing CDR3, stop codons, out-of-frame junctions, or ambiguous translated residues. V3J clonotypes were defined by identical inferred V gene, J gene, and CDR3 amino acid sequence. Percentage overlap between repertoires was computed as shared unique clonotypes divided by the size of the smaller repertoire. Repertoire richness was assessed with RTK rarefaction, the Chao1 estimator, and Recon v2.1 estimates of unobserved clonotypes. OLGA was used to compute generation probabilities for all TCRbeta clonotypes that the gDNA method yielded from four donors. Imported from immuneACCESS, the table was reduced by TCRdb to in-frame sequences with V and J called. These copies leave out some clones; in studies compared against another copy, an unresolved V gene accounts for under half, and the cause of the remainder is not known. That table supplies the V and J calls and clone size; D and trimming were determined from the DNA. This sample comprises more than 600,000 clones, 92% of them detected only once. The top ten clones comprise approximately 25% of the sample.

The paper's findings and limits, for the study overall: About 5% of naive CD4, 3% to 4% of naive CD8, about 2.4% of memory CD4, and roughly 0.4% of memory CD8 clonotypes were shared across several donors. Higher generation probabilities were observed for clonotypes shared by all four sorted-subset donors than for non-shared clonotypes. Incomplete sequencing was indicated by rarefaction of sorted-subset datasets, despite the large sequencing depth. Because the study included only a small number of donors, the genetic and exposure-history diversity represented was limited. Only blood was sampled, and tissue TCR repertoires likely differ from those in blood. Based on pairwise subsampling, the degree of clonotype sharing among donors was expected to be affected by sequencing depth. Naive subsets generally had larger estimated clonotype richness than memory subsets.

CDR3 length: 11 amino acids, cysteine to phenylalanine. Only the CDR3 region is kept as DNA, spanning 33 bases read in frame from base 1. Relative to germline, V is 5 bases shorter and J is 5 bases shorter, with 10 bases between their ends. CDR1 and CDR2, looked up from the germline V gene (reference sequence), are DFQATT and SNEGSKA. CD8 naive samples were obtained by positive selection for CCR7 among CD45RO-negative cells, yielding a CD45RA+CCR7+ population from which TemRA cells were excluded. Healthy HIV-negative adults with no recently reported acute infections or vaccinations were included as donors. Only Caucasian adults living in Nashville, Tennessee, USA were represented among the donors. Blood was obtained by leukapheresis, after which PBMCs were separated by Ficoll-Histopaque density gradient centrifugation and cryopreserved in liquid nitrogen vapor phase. Purity and quantity of every magnetically sorted T cell population were checked by analytical flow cytometry. Genomic DNA was isolated from each sorted fraction and quantified by UV absorbance on a Nanodrop 2000c.

The sample taken for sequencing was naive CD8+ T cells sorted from blood. This specimen's cell subset or site label, interpreted: CD45RA+CCR7+. The sequence joins TRBV20-1 to TRBJ2-7; the D gene identity is not certain. This sequence was found in a man aged 25 to 40 in good health. The base sequence is TGCAGTGCTCAGTCACCCGACGAGCAGTACTTC. Its product reads: CSAQSPDEQYF.